This T cell receptor beta chain was observed in a study of OX40 agonist ivuxolimab in advanced cancers. Study observations and caveats: The study found that CD8+ T cells averaged more expanded clones than CD4+.

Produced via immunoSEQ multiplex PCR; TCRdb's table is partial and in-frame only. The repertoire holds 55,000 to 70,000 clones, 80% to 90% seen once, with 0.88% in the top ten. Concerning this clone: Antigen specificity is unknown.

The CDR3 runs 14 residues. Trimming removed 11 bases from V and 1 base from J, with 16 bases in between. CDR1 is MNHNS and CDR2 is SASEGT in the germline V gene. This clonotype was sampled from an adult with an advanced solid tumor such as melanoma, head and neck, liver or kidney cancer. This sample comprised CD4+ or CD8+ T cells sorted from blood, obtained in a trial of the OX40 agonist ivuxolimab. The rearrangement links TRBV6-1 to TRBJ2-3; D is possibly TRBD2 (5 bases). CDR3 in DNA: TGTGCCTCACTGCTTCGAGGGCGCACAGATACGCAGTATTTT. This codes for CASLLRGRTDTQYF.